Listed here are 4 T cell receptor beta chains from one sample, sequenced in a study of blood T cell repertoires in COVID-19. The repertoire was sequenced with immunoSEQ multiplex PCR; TCRdb's copy has only in-frame clones and lacks some. The sample yields over 150,000 clones, approximately 85% seen once. Sequences were obtained from peripheral blood. Receptor source: a man in his sixties with COVID-19, enrolled during active disease.

J is TRBJ2-5 and V is TRBV18; TRBD2 agrees at 11 bases. CDR1 and CDR2 (germline): KGHSH, LQKENI. Trimming cost V 1 base and J 5 bases; bases outside gene matches: 3. The length of the CDR3 is 15 residues. The CDR3 sequence is CASSPLLAGVETQYF. DNA of the CDR3: TGTGCCAGCTCACCACTACTAGCGGGGGTTGAGACCCAGTACTTC.

This sequence joins TRBV9 and TRBJ1-6, with 11 bases aligning to TRBD1. J gave up 9 bases and V 4 bases, and 6 bases lay outside the gene matches. The CDR3 totals 15 residues. Germline V gene lookup returns CDR1 SGDLS and CDR2 YYNGEE. The CDR3 loop is CASSPIGQGASPLHF. CDR3 DNA: TGTGCCAGCAGCCCGATAGGACAGGGGGCTTCACCCCTCCACTTT.

This sequence joins TRBV5-8 and TRBJ1-2; D unresolved. Germline values: CDR1 SGHTS, CDR2 YDEGEE. The V gene lost 2 bases and the J gene lost 5 bases, with 7 bases spanning the gap. The CDR3 consists of 12 residues. The CDR3, as DNA: TGTGCCAGCAGCTTTCTCCCTTATGGCTACACCTTC. This translates into CASSFLPYGYTF.

This chain links TRBV28 with TRBJ1-2; no definite D call. The germline gives CDR1 MDHEN, CDR2 SYDVKM. Trimming stripped 2 bases from V and 8 bases from J, with 6 bases between. CDR3 length: 11 residues. Here the CDR3 DNA reads TGTGCCAGCAGTTTAGGCTGGGGCTACACCTTC. Translated, it gives CASSLGWGYTF.